This T cell receptor beta chain was retrieved from a study of radiotherapy plus CTLA-4 blockade in lung cancer. Study-level background: Disease control was present in 25% to 35% of patients, and objective responses in around 20%. General study findings and limits: TCR clones from tumors expanded in blood after radiotherapy plus ipilimumab.

Data came from immunoSEQ multiplex PCR; TCRdb stores just in-frame clones and leaves some out. The sample holds more than 55,000 clones; 70% to 85% are singletons and the top ten take around 6%. This clone occurred a few times. The antigen is unknown. The CDR3 runs to 11 residues. Trimming took 10 bases from V and 1 from J, leaving 7 bases between them. Germline values: CDR1 MNHGY, CDR2 SVAAGI. Focal radiation was given together with CTLA-4 blockade (ipilimumab) to patients with chemo-refractory metastatic non-small-cell lung cancer. Specimen: peripheral blood, collected from a patient treated with radiotherapy plus ipilimumab. This rearrangement joins TRBV6-9 to TRBJ1-1; D is ambiguous. This clonotype was obtained from a human donor with non-small cell lung cancer whose response to radiotherapy plus ipilimumab could not be evaluated. The CDR3 DNA reads as TGTGCCACCATGCGGAACACTGAAGCTTTCTTT. Translated, it gives CATMRNTEAFF.